The next 28 T cell receptor beta chains were all read from a single sample in a study of technical replicates of blood from a handful of donors. Using immunoSEQ multiplex PCR, the repertoire was profiled, and TCRdb retains in-frame clones only, with some absent. The sample contains 9,000 to 15,000 clones, about 94% of which appear only once. Sequenced input: PBMCs. All receptors derive from a human donor in good health.

This clone occurred once. The chain uses TRBV30 and TRBJ1-1; 8 bases agree with TRBD1. V trimming: 5 bases; J trimming: 8 bases; junction bases outside the gene matches: 10. Germline CDR1 and CDR2: GTSNPN and SVGIG (reference sequence). This CDR3 spans 13 amino acids. This CDR3 is CAWSGTGFSEAFF. The CDR3 nucleotides read TGTGCCTGGTCCGGGACAGGATTTTCGGAAGCTTTCTTT. Full variable domain (outside the CDR3, taken from reference TRBV30 and TRBJ1-1): SQTIHQWPATLVQPVGSPLSLECTVEGTSNPNLYWYRQAAGRGLQLLFYSVGIGQISSEVPQNLSASRPQDRQFILSSKKLLLSDSGFYLCAWSGTGFSEAFFGQGTRLTVV.

This chain joins TRBV29-1 and TRBJ2-1; TRBD2 matches 13 bases. Germline V gene sequence: CDR1 SQVTM, CDR2 ANQGSEA. J gave up 9 bases and V 4 bases, and 12 bases lay outside the gene matches. The CDR3 length is 16 residues. CDR3 in amino acids: CSVGTSGSKGEGEQFF. The CDR3 DNA reads TGCAGCGTTGGGACTAGCGGGAGCAAAGGGGAGGGTGAGCAGTTCTTC.

The rearrangement uses TRBV20-1 and TRBJ2-7; D may be TRBD2 (5 bases). This CDR3 region has 11 residues. The V gene's germline CDR1 is DFQATT and CDR2 SNEGSKA (reference sequence). V lost 5 bases, J lost 5 bases, and 10 bases lay in between. CDR3 sequence (DNA): TGCAGTGCTCCCCGGACTGACGAGCAGTACTTC. It translates to CSAPRTDEQYF.

The gene calls are TRBV9 and TRBJ2-1, with 10 bases fitting TRBD2. The CDR3 consists of 14 residues. The germline CDR1 and CDR2 sequences are SGDLS and YYNGEE. With 2 bases clipped from V and 8 bases from J, the junction kept 4 bases outside the gene matches. CDR3 sequence: CASSVASGSDEQFF. DNA of the CDR3: TGTGCCAGCAGCGTGGCTAGCGGGAGTGATGAGCAGTTCTTC.

The chain is built from TRBV11-2 and TRBJ1-4; D might be TRBD1 (5 bases). Germline CDR1 is SGHAT and CDR2 is FQNNGV. There are 14 residues in the CDR3. The V end was cut by 4 bases, the J end by 8 bases, with 14 bases between. The CDR3 DNA sequence: TGTGCCAGCAGCTCTAGGGGTTCCTGGGAAAAACTGTTTTTT. Protein sequence: CASSSRGSWEKLFF.

The chain carries TRBV28 and TRBJ1-2; 10 positions match TRBD1. The CDR3 covers 15 residues. CDR1 is MDHEN, CDR2 SYDVKM, per germline. V lost 5 bases, J lost 8 bases, and 11 bases stayed unmatched. CDR3 amino acids: CASSPSGQGEGGYTF. Here the CDR3 DNA reads TGTGCCAGCAGTCCCTCCGGACAGGGGGAAGGGGGCTACACCTTC.

The rearrangement links TRBV19 to TRBJ1-3; D gene unclear. CDR1 LNHDA and CDR2 SQIVND come from the germline V gene (reference sequence). V lost 6 bases and J 8 bases, leaving 17 bases between the germline ends. CDR3 size: 14 residues. In DNA, the CDR3 is TGTGCCAGTAGACCTGGACTTCTAACGGACACCATATATTTT. This encodes CASRPGLLTDTIYF. The complete variable domain, with remaining parts taken from reference TRBV19 and TRBJ1-3, reads DGGITQSPKYLFRKEGQNVTLSCEQNLNHDAMYWYRQDPGQGLRLIYYSQIVNDFQKGDIAEGYSVSREKKESFPLTVTSAQKNPTAFYLCASRPGLLTDTIYFGEGSWLTVV.

This clone was observed once. CDR3: CASRRGQGETQYF. CDR3 nucleotides: TGTGCCAGCAGACGGGGACAGGGAGAGACCCAGTACTTC. V and J are TRBV6-6 and TRBJ2-5, with TRBD1 identical over 9 bases. Germline V gene sequence: CDR1 MNHNY, CDR2 SVGAGI (reference sequence). Germline trimming cut 6 bases from V and 4 bases from J; bases unmatched to any gene: 3. The CDR3 is made up of 13 amino acids.

This clone was picked up one time. The chain joins TRBV7-9 to TRBJ1-1, with 11 nucleotides matching TRBD1. Germline values: CDR1 SEHNR, CDR2 FQNEAQ (reference sequence). The CDR3 is 14 amino acids. The V and J ends lost 3 bases and 6 bases, in that order; junction bases with no gene match: 3. The CDR3 sequence is CASSFGQGAAEAFF. CDR3 nucleotide sequence: TGTGCCAGCAGCTTCGGACAGGGGGCGGCTGAAGCTTTCTTT.

The gene calls are TRBV11-2 and TRBJ2-5; 7 bases align to TRBD1. Unmatched junction bases numbered 4, after V lost 5 bases and J lost 1 base. Germline lookup yields CDR1 SGHAT and CDR2 FQNNGV. This CDR3 has 14 residues. The CDR3 loop reads CASSPGTAQETQYF. The CDR3 bases are TGTGCCAGCAGCCCGGGGACAGCCCAAGAGACCCAGTACTTC. The complete variable domain, with remaining parts taken from reference TRBV11-2 and TRBJ2-5, reads EAGVAQSPRYKIIEKRQSVAFWCNPISGHATLYWYQQILGQGPKLLIQFQNNGVVDDSQLPKDRFSAERLKGVDSTLKIQPAKLEDSAVYLCASSPGTAQETQYFGPGTRLLVL.

CDR3: CATSRDRNEQFF. In nucleotides, the CDR3 is TGTGCCACCAGCAGAGACCGTAATGAGCAGTTCTTC. V usage is TRBV15 and J usage is TRBJ2-1, with D unclear. Germline assignment: CDR1 LNHNV and CDR2 YYDKDF (reference sequence). Trimming shortened V by 0 bases and J by 7 bases, and 4 bases separated the two germline ends. This CDR3 region has 12 residues.

Relative to its sample, this clone is medium-sized. This chain connects TRBV11-2 to TRBJ2-2, with TRBD1 matching 8 bases. J gave up 7 bases and V 5 bases, and 9 bases lay outside the gene matches. The CDR3 extends over 15 amino acids. The V gene's germline CDR1 is SGHAT and CDR2 FQNNGV. The CDR3 sequence is CASSVSTGDNGELFF. The CDR3 coding sequence is TGTGCCAGCAGCGTCTCGACAGGGGACAACGGGGAGCTGTTTTTT.

The rearrangement joins TRBV15 to TRBJ1-3, with D tentatively TRBD1 (6 bases). V shed 3 bases and J shed 1 base, with 10 bases lying between them. In germline, CDR1 is LNHNV, CDR2 YYDKDF (reference sequence). There are 15 residues in the CDR3. CDR3 DNA: TGTGCCACCAGCAGCCCACAGGGATCTGGAAACACCATATATTTT. Protein product: CATSSPQGSGNTIYF.

This clone was seen just once. This rearrangement joins TRBV19 to TRBJ2-1; the match to TRBD2 covers 10 bases. CDR1 LNHDA and CDR2 SQIVND come from the germline V gene (reference sequence). The CDR3 is 17 amino acids. V gave up 9 bases and J gave up 5 bases; unmatched junction bases: 16. The CDR3 loop is CASRPRSGRALDNEQFF. The CDR3 nucleotides read TGTGCCAGCCGTCCGCGAAGCGGGAGGGCCCTCGACAATGAGCAGTTCTTC.

The chain recombines TRBV6-6 with TRBJ2-5; a possible D gene is TRBD2 (6 bases). V lost 6 bases, J lost 2 bases, and 10 bases lay in between. CDR1 is MNHNY and CDR2 is SVGAGI in the germline V gene (reference sequence). The CDR3 is made up of 13 amino acids. In nucleotides, the CDR3 is TGTGCCAGCAGGGTGGGGGGTCAAGAGACCCAGTACTTC. As protein: CASRVGGQETQYF.

The genes are TRBV2 and TRBJ2-6; D remains ambiguous. V lost 7 bases, J lost 0 bases, and 4 bases lay in between. The CDR3 runs to 13 residues. The germline V gene has CDR1 SNHLY and CDR2 FYNNEI. CDR3 nucleotide sequence: TGTGCCAGCACCGGCTCTGGGGCCAACGTCCTGACTTTC. Protein sequence: CASTGSGANVLTF.

V gene TRBV4-2 combines with J gene TRBJ1-1; 8 positions agree with TRBD1. With 4 bases clipped from V and 4 bases from J, the junction kept 11 bases outside the gene matches. The length of the CDR3 is 16 residues. The germline gives CDR1 LGHNA, CDR2 YNFKEQ. The CDR3, as DNA: TGTGCCAGCAGCCTCTCTCCCGGGACAGGATTCACTGAAGCTTTCTTT. It translates to CASSLSPGTGFTEAFF.

The gene calls are TRBV9 and TRBJ2-5; 8 bases match TRBD2. J lost 5 bases, V lost 0 bases, and 3 bases had no gene match. The CDR3 has 14 amino acids. The germline gives CDR1 SGDLS, CDR2 YYNGEE. CDR3 in amino acids: CASSVDSGGETQYF. CDR3 in DNA: TGTGCCAGCAGCGTAGACAGCGGGGGTGAGACCCAGTACTTC.

V usage is TRBV2 and J usage is TRBJ1-2; 9 bases agree with TRBD1. V was pared by 6 bases and J by 7 bases, with 9 bases of the junction left unmatched. This CDR3 comprises 14 residues. Germline V gives CDR1 SNHLY, CDR2 FYNNEI. The chain's CDR3 is CASSSGTGSGGYTF. In nucleotides, the CDR3 is TGTGCCAGCAGCTCCGGGACAGGGTCGGGTGGCTACACCTTC.

The chain recombines TRBV2 with TRBJ1-2, with D possibly TRBD1 on 5 matching bases. Trimming stripped 5 bases from V and 4 bases from J, with 11 bases between. CDR1 and CDR2 from the germline V gene are SNHLY and FYNNEI. The CDR3 spans 13 residues. The CDR3 here is CASSSQGPYGYTF. CDR3 coding DNA: TGTGCCAGCAGTAGTCAGGGCCCCTATGGCTACACCTTC.

The V call is TRBV2, the J call TRBJ2-5; 8 nucleotides match TRBD2. CDR1 and CDR2 from the germline V gene are SNHLY and FYNNEI. The trim removed 8 bases at V and 2 bases at J, leaving 10 bases unmatched. This CDR3 is 15 amino acids long. CDR3 sequence reads: CASLPGGGRQETQYF. The CDR3 DNA reads as TGTGCCAGCCTCCCCGGGGGGGGACGACAAGAGACCCAGTACTTC.

The chain is built from TRBV7-7 and TRBJ2-5; 7 nucleotides line up with TRBD1. J lost 5 bases, V lost 0 bases, and 6 bases had no gene match. The CDR3 extends over 15 amino acids. Germline CDR1 reads SSHAT; CDR2 reads FNYEAQ (reference sequence). This chain's CDR3 is CASSLALGGGETQYF. DNA for the CDR3: TGTGCCAGCAGCTTAGCTTTAGGGGGCGGGGAGACCCAGTACTTC.

This chain joins TRBV5-8 and TRBJ2-1; D might be TRBD1 (5 bases). The CDR3 runs to 13 residues. V was shortened by 4 bases and J by 10 bases, with 15 bases between the two germline ends. CDR1 SGHTS and CDR2 YDEGEE come from the germline V gene. The CDR3 bases are TGTGCCAGCAGCACCGGACAATTCTTCGAGCAGTTCTTC. Translation: CASSTGQFFEQFF.

This chain connects TRBV30 to TRBJ2-7, with D possibly TRBD2 on 5 matching bases. Trimming shortened V by 3 bases and J by 6 bases, and 15 bases separated the two germline ends. Germline assignment: CDR1 GTSNPN and CDR2 SVGIG (reference sequence). The CDR3 runs 13 residues. The CDR3 region is CAWSGMVGSEQYF. The CDR3 nucleotides read TGTGCCTGGAGCGGGATGGTGGGAAGCGAGCAGTACTTC.

The rearrangement links TRBV11-3 to TRBJ2-2; D might be TRBD1 (6 bases). CDR1 is SGHNT, CDR2 YENEEA, per germline. The CDR3 runs 15 residues. V was clipped by 5 bases and J by 1 base, with 11 bases between them. The CDR3 DNA sequence: TGTGCCAGCAGCCTCTCGGGACAGAACACCGGGGAGCTGTTTTTT. It specifies CASSLSGQNTGELFF.

The chain links TRBV18 to TRBJ1-5; perhaps TRBD1 as D (5 bases). Germline V CDR1 and CDR2: KGHSH, LQKENI. V lost 2 bases and J 7 bases, leaving 9 bases between the germline ends. This CDR3 region has 13 residues. CDR3: CASSPRGKQPQHF. For the CDR3, the DNA is TGTGCCAGCTCACCAAGGGGTAAACAGCCCCAGCATTTT.

V is TRBV18 and J is TRBJ1-1; 9 nucleotides agree with TRBD1. CDR1 is KGHSH and CDR2 is LQKENI in the germline V gene. The CDR3 sequence is 16 residues long. The J segment lost 4 bases and the V segment lost 3 bases, leaving 9 bases of the junction unmatched. The CDR3 DNA is TGTGCCAGCTCACCGCGACAGGGGGGGATGATCACTGAAGCTTTCTTT. Translated, it gives CASSPRQGGMITEAFF.

This clone was counted once. The J gene is TRBJ2-1, the V gene TRBV9, with a possible D match to TRBD1 (7 bases). Germline CDR1 reads SGDLS; CDR2 reads YYNGEE. This CDR3 is built from 16 residues. Trimming cost V 0 bases and J 7 bases, with 17 bases left between them. The CDR3 DNA reads as TGTGCCAGCAGCGTAGATTGGACAGGACTATGGAATGAGCAGTTCTTC. Its translation: CASSVDWTGLWNEQFF.